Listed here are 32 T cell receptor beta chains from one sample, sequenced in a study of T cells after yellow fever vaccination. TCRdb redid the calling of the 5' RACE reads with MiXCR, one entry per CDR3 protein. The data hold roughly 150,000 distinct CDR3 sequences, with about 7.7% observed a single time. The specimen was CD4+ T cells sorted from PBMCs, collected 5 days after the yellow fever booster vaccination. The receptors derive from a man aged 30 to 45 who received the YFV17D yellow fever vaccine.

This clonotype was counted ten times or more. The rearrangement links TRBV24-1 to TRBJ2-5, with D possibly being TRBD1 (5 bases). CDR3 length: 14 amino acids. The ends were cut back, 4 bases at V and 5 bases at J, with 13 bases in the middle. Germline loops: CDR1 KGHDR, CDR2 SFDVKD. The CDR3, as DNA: TGTGCCACCAGTGACCCAGGGTACTCGGAGACCCAGTACTTC. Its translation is CATSDPGYSETQYF.

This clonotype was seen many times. The CDR3 DNA reads TGTGCCAGCAGCTTCTCAAGCGGGACTGGGGCCAACGTCCTGACTTTC. Residues: CASSFSSGTGANVLTF. The gene calls are TRBV7-2 and TRBJ2-6; 7 bases align to TRBD2. From germline, CDR1 is SGHTA and CDR2 FQGNSA. CDR3 length equals 16 residues. The V gene end was trimmed by 3 bases and the J gene end by 2 bases; junction bases not matched to a gene: 4.

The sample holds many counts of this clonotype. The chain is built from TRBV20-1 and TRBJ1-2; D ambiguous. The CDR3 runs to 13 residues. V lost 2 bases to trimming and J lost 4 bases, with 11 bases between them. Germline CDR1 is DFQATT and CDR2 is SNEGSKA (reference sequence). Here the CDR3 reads CSARIRQTYGYTF. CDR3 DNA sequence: TGCAGTGCTAGAATTCGGCAGACCTATGGCTACACCTTC.

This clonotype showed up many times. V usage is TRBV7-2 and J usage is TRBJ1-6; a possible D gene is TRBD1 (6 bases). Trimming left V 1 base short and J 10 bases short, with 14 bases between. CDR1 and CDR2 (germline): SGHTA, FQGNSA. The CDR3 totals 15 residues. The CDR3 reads CASSLGSGVGSPLHF. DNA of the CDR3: TGTGCCAGCAGCTTAGGTTCAGGGGTTGGGTCACCCCTCCACTTT. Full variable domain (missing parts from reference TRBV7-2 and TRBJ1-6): GAGVSQSPSNKVTEKGKDVELRCDPISGHTALYWYRQSLGQGLEFLIYFQGNSAPDKSGLPSDRFSAERTGGSVSTLTIQRTQQEDSAVYLCASSLGSGVGSPLHFGNGTRLTVT.

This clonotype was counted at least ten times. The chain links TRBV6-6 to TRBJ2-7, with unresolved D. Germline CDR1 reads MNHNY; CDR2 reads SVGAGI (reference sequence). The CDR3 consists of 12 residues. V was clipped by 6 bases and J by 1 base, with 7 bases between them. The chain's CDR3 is CASRSGSYEQYF. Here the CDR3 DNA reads TGTGCCAGCAGATCCGGGTCCTACGAGCAGTACTTC.

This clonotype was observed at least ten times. The CDR3 region is CSAITGISGNTIYF. The CDR3 nucleotides read TGCAGTGCTATAACAGGGATCTCTGGAAACACCATATATTTT. The chain carries TRBV20-1 and TRBJ1-3; maybe TRBD1 (6 bases). The germline V gene has CDR1 DFQATT and CDR2 SNEGSKA (reference sequence). The CDR3 spans 14 residues. V was pared by 4 bases and J by 0 bases, with 10 bases between.

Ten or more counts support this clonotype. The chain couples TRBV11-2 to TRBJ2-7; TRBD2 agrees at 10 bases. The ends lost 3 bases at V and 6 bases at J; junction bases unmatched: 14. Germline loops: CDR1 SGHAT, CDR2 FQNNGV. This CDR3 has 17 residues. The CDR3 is CASSFYLSSGSVREQYF. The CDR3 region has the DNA TGTGCCAGCAGCTTCTATCTATCTAGCGGGAGTGTTCGCGAGCAGTACTTC.

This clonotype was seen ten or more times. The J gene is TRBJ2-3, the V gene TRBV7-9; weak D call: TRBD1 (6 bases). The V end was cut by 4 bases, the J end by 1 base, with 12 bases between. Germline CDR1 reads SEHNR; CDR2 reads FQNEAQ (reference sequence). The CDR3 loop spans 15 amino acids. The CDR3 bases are TGTGCCAGCAGCTACCGAGGGGGTCGCACAGATACGCAGTATTTT. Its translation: CASSYRGGRTDTQYF.

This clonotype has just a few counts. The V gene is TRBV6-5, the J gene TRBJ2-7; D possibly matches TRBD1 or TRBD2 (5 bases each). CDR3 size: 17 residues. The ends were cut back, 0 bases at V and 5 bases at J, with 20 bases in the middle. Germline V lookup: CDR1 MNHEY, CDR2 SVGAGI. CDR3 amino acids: CASSYSPRPGSVNEQYF. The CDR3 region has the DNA TGTGCCAGCAGTTACTCCCCGCGCCCAGGGAGCGTCAACGAGCAGTACTTC.

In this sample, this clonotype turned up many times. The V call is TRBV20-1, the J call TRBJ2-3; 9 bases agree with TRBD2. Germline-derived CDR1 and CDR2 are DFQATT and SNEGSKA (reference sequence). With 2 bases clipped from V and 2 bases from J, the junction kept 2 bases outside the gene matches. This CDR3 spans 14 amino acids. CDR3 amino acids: CSARLAGNTDTQYF. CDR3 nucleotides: TGCAGTGCTAGACTAGCGGGGAACACAGATACGCAGTATTTT.

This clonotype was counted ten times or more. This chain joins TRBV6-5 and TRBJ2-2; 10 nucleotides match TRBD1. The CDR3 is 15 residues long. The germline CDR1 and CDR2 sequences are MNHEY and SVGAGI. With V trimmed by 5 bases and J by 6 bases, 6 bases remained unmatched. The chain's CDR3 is CASSRTGGGPGELFF. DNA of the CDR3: TGTGCCAGCAGTCGGACAGGGGGAGGCCCCGGGGAGCTGTTTTTT.

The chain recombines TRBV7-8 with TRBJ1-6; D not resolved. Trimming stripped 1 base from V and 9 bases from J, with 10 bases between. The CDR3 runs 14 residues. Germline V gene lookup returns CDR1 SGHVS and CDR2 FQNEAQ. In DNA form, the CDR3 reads TGTGCCAGCAGCTTAGGGCGGGTGGGTTCACCCCTCCACTTT. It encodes CASSLGRVGSPLHF.

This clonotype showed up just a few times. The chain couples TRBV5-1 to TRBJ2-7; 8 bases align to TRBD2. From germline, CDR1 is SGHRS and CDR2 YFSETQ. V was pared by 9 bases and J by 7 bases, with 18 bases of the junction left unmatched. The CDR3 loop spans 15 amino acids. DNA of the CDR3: TGCGCCATCCCATCCCTCCCGCGGGAGGACAGAGAGCAGTACTTC. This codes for CAIPSLPREDREQYF.

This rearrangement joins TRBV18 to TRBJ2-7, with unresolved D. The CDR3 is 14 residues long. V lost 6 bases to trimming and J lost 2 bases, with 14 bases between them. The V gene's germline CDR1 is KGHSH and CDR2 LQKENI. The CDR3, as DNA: TGTGCCAGCTCCTATGACTCTACAACCTACGAGCAGTACTTC. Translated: CASSYDSTTYEQYF.

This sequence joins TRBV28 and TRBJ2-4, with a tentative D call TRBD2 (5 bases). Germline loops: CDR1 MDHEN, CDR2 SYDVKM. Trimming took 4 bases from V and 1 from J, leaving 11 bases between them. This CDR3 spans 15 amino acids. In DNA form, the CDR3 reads TGTGCCAGCAGTTCCGGACTGGGGGCCAAAAACATTCAGTACTTC. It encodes CASSSGLGAKNIQYF.

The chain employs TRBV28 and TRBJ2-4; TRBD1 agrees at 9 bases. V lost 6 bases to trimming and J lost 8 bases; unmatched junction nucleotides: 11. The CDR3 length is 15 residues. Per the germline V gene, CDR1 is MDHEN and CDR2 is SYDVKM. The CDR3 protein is CASSQTGQGFDIQYF. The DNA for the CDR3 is TGTGCCAGCAGCCAGACCGGACAGGGGTTCGACATTCAGTACTTC. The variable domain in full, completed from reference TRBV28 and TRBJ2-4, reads DVKVTQSSRYLVKRTGEKVFLECVQDMDHENMFWYRQDPGLGLRLIYFSYDVKMKEKGDIPEGYSVSREKKERFSLILESASTNQTSMYLCASSQTGQGFDIQYFGAGTRLSVL.

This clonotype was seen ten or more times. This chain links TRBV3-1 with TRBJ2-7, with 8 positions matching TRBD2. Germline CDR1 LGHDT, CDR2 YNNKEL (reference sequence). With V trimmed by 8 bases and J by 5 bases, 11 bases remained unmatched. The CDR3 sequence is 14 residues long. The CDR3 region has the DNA TGTGCCAGCGGACTGGCGGGAGGAGGGGACGAGCAGTACTTC. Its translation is CASGLAGGGDEQYF.

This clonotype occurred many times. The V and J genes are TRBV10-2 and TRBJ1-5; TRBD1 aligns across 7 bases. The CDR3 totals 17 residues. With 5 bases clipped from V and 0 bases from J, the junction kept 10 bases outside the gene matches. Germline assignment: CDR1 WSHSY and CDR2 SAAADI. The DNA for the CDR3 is TGCGCCAGCAGTCCCATATTGACAGGGACTAGCAATCAGCCCCAGCATTTT. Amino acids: CASSPILTGTSNQPQHF.

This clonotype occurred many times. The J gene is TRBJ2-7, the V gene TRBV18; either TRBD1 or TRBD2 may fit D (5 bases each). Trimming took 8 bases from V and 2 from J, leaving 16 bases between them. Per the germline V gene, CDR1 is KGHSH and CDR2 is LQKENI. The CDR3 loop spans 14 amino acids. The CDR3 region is CASAGTFVPYEQYF. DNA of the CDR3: TGTGCCAGCGCAGGGACGTTTGTGCCCTACGAGCAGTACTTC.

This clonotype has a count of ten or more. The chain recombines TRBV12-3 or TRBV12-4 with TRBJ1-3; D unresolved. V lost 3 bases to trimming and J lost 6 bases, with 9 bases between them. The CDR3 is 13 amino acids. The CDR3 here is CASSFTASNTIYF. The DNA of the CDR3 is TGTGCCAGCAGTTTTACGGCCTCAAACACCATATATTTT.

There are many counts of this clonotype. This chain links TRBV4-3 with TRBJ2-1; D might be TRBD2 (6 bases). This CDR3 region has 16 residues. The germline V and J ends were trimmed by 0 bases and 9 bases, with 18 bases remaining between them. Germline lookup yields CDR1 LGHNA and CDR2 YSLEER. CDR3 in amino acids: CASSQDSYTVGGEQFF. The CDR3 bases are TGCGCCAGCAGCCAAGACTCATATACCGTGGGGGGTGAGCAGTTCTTC.

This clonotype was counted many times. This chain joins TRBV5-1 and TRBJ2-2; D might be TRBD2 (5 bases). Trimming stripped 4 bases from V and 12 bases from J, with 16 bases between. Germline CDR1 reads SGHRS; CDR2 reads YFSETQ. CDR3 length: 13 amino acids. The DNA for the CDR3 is TGCGCCAGCAGCCTCCCTGACTATATGCAGCTGTTTTTT. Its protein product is CASSLPDYMQLFF. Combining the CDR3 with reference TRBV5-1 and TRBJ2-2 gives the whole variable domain KAGVTQTPRYLIKTRGQQVTLSCSPISGHRSVSWYQQTPGQGLQFLFEYFSETQRNKGNFPGRFSGRQFSNSRSEMNVSTLELGDSALYLCASSLPDYMQLFFGEGSRLTVL.

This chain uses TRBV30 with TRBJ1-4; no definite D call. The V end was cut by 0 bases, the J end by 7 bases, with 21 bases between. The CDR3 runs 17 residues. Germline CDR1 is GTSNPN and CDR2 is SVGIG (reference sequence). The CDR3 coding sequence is TGTGCCTGGAGTGTACCGGGTTGGGAGTTAGGAGTTGAAAAACTGTTTTTT. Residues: CAWSVPGWELGVEKLFF.

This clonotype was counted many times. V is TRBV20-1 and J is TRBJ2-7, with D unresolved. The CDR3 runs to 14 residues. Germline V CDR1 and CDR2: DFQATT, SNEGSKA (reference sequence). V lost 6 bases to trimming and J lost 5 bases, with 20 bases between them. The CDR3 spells CSATRPMLSDEQYF. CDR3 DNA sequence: TGCAGTGCCACCCGACCCATGCTGAGCGACGAGCAGTACTTC.

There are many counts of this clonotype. The CDR3 loop reads CASSREGAAGELFF. CDR3 DNA sequence: TGCGCCAGCTCTAGGGAGGGGGCCGCCGGGGAGCTGTTTTTT. The rearrangement joins TRBV5-1 to TRBJ2-2; D may be TRBD1 or TRBD2 (7 bases each). The CDR3 totals 14 residues. Trimming took off 7 bases at V and 6 bases at J, with 16 bases between the two ends. Germline lookup yields CDR1 SGHRS and CDR2 YFSETQ.

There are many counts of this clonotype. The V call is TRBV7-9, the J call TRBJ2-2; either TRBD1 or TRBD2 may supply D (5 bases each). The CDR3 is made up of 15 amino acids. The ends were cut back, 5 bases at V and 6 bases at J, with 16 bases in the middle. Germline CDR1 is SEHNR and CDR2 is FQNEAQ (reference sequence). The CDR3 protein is CASSRPGLGAGELFF. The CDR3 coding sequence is TGTGCCAGCAGCCGTCCAGGACTGGGGGCCGGGGAGCTGTTTTTT.

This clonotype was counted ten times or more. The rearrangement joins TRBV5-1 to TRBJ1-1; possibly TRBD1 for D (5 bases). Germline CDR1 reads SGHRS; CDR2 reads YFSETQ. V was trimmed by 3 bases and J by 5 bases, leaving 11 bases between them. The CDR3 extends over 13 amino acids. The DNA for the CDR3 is TGCGCCAGCAGCTGGGGCGGCGTGACTGAAGCTTTCTTT. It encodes CASSWGGVTEAFF.

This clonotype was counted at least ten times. CDR3 sequence: CSARDGGHPYEQYF. The CDR3, as DNA: TGCAGTGCTAGAGACGGGGGACATCCCTACGAGCAGTACTTC. The V and J genes are TRBV20-1 and TRBJ2-7; D is tentatively TRBD1 or TRBD2 (6 bases each). The germline V and J ends were trimmed by 0 bases and 2 bases, with 11 bases remaining between them. The CDR3 consists of 14 residues. Germline CDR1 DFQATT, CDR2 SNEGSKA (reference sequence).

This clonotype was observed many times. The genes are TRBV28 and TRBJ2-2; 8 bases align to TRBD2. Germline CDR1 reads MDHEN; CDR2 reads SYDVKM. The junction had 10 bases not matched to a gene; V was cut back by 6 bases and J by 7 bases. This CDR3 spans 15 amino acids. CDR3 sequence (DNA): TGTGCCAGCAGACTGAGCGGGAGTGGGGTCGGGGAGCTGTTTTTT. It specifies CASRLSGSGVGELFF.

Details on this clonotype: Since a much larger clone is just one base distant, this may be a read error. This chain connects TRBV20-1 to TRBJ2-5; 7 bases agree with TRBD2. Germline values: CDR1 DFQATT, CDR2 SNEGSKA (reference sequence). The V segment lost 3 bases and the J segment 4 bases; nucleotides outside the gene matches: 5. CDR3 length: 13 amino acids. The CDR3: CSARELALETQYF. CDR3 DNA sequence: TGCAGTGCTAGGGAACTAGCGCTAGAGACCCAGTACTTC.

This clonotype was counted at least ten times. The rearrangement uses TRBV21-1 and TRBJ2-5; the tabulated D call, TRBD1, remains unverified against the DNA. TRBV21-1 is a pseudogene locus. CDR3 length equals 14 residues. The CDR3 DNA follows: TGTGCCAGCAGCAAAGAGGGACACATAGAGACCCAGTACTTC. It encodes CASSKEGHIETQYF.

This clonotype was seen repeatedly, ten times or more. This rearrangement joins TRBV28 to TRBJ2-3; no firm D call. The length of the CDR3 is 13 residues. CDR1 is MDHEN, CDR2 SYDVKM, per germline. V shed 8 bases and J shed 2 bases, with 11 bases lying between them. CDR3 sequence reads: CASGVGFTDTQYF. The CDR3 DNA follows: TGTGCCAGCGGAGTAGGGTTCACAGATACGCAGTATTTT.